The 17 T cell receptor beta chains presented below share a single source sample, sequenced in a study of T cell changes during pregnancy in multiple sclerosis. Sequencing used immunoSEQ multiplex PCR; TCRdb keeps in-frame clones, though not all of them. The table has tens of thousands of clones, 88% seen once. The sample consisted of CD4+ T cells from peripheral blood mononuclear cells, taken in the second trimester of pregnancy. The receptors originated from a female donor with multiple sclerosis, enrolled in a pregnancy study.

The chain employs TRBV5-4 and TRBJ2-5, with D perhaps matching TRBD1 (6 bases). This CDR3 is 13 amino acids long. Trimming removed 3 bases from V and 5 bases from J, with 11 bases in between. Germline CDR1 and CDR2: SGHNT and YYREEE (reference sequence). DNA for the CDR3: TGTGCCAGCAGCTGGACAGTTGGGGAGACCCAGTACTTC. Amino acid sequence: CASSWTVGETQYF.

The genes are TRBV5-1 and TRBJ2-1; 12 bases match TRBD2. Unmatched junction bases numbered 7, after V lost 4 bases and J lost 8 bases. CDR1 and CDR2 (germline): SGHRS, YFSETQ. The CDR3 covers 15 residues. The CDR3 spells CASSLGGLAGYEQFF. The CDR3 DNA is TGCGCCAGCAGCCTGGGGGGACTAGCGGGTTATGAGCAGTTCTTC.

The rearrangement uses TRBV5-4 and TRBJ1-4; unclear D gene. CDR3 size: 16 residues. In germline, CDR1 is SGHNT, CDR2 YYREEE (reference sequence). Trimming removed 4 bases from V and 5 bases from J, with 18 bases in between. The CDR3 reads CASSEVGRGENEKLFF. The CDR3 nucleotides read TGTGCCAGCAGCGAGGTCGGCCGGGGAGAGAATGAAAAACTGTTTTTT.

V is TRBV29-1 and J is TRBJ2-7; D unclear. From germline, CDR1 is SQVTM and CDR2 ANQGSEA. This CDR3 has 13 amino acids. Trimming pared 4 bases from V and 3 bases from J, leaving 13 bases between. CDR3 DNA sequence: TGCAGCGTTGCCTTTGCTACTGGCTACGAGCAGTACTTC. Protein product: CSVAFATGYEQYF.

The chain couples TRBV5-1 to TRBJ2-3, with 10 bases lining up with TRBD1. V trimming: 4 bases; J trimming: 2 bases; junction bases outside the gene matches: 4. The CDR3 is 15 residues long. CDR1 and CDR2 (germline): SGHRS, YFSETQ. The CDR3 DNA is TGCGCCAGCAGCCGGGGACAGGGGAACACAGATACGCAGTATTTT. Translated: CASSRGQGNTDTQYF.

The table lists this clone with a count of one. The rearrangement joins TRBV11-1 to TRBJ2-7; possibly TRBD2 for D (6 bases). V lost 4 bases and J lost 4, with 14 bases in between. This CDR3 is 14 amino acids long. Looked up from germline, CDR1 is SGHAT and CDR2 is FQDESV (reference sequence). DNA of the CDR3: TGTGCCAGCAGCTCCGGGAGAAGCCTGTACGAGCAGTACTTC. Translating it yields CASSSGRSLYEQYF.

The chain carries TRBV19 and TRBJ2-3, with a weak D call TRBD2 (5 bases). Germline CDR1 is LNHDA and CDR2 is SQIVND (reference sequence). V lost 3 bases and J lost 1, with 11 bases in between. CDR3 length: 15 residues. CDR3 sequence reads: CASSIGGYGTDTQYF. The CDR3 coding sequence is TGTGCCAGTAGTATTGGCGGGTACGGCACAGATACGCAGTATTTT.

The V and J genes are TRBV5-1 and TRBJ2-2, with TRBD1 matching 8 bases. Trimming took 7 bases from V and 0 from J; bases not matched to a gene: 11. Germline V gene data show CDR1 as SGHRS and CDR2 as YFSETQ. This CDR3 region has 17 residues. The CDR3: CASGQGDRGTNTGELFF. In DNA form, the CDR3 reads TGCGCCAGCGGACAGGGAGACAGGGGAACGAACACCGGGGAGCTGTTTTTT. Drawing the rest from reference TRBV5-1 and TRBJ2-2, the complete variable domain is KAGVTQTPRYLIKTRGQQVTLSCSPISGHRSVSWYQQTPGQGLQFLFEYFSETQRNKGNFPGRFSGRQFSNSRSEMNVSTLELGDSALYLCASGQGDRGTNTGELFFGEGSRLTVL.

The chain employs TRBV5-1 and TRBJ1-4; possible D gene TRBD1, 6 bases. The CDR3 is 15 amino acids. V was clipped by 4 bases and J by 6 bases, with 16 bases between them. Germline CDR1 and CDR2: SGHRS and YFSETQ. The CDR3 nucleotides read TGCGCCAGCAGCCGGGGGGGGACATCTGATGAAAAACTGTTTTTT. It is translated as CASSRGGTSDEKLFF.

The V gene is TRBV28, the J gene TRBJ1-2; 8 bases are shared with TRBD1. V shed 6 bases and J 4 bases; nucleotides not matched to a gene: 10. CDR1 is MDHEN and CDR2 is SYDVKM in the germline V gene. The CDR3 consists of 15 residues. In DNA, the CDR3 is TGTGCCAGCAGAGCACCGGGACAGGATGGCTATGGCTACACCTTC. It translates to CASRAPGQDGYGYTF.

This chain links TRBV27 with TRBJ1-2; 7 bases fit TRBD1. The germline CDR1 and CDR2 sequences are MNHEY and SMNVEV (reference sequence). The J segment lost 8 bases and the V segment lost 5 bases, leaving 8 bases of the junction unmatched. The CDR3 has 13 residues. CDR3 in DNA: TGTGCCAGCAGTAAGGGACAGTTGAGCGGCTACACCTTC. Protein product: CASSKGQLSGYTF.

CDR3 region: CASSRDGDRVTGYTF. The CDR3 coding sequence is TGTGCCAGCAGCCGAGACGGGGACAGGGTAACTGGCTACACCTTC. V gene TRBV11-2 combines with J gene TRBJ1-2; 9 bases are shared with TRBD1. This CDR3 is 15 amino acids long. CDR1 SGHAT and CDR2 FQNNGV come from the germline V gene. V shed 5 bases, J shed 7 bases, and the junction held 11 bases outside the gene matches. Complete variable domain (other parts from reference TRBV11-2 and TRBJ1-2): EAGVAQSPRYKIIEKRQSVAFWCNPISGHATLYWYQQILGQGPKLLIQFQNNGVVDDSQLPKDRFSAERLKGVDSTLKIQPAKLEDSAVYLCASSRDGDRVTGYTFGSGTRLTVV.

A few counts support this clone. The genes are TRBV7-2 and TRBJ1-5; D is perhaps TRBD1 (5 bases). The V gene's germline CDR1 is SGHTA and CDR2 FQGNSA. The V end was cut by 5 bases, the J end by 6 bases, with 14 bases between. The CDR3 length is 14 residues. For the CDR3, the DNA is TGTGCCAGCAGCCCCGGGGGGACGGGTCAGCCCCAGCATTTT. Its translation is CASSPGGTGQPQHF.

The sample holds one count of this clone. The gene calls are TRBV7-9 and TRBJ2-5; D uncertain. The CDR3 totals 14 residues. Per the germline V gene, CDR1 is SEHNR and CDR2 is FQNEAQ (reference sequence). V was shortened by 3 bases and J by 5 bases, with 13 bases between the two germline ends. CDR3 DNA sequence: TGTGCCAGCAGCTTCCCTTTTGAGGTGGAGACCCAGTACTTC. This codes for CASSFPFEVETQYF. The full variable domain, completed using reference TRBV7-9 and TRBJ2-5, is DTGVSQNPRHKITKRGQNVTFRCDPISEHNRLYWYRQTLGQGPEFLTYFQNEAQLEKSRLLSDRFSAERPKGSFSTLEIQRTEQGDSAMYLCASSFPFEVETQYFGPGTRLLVL.

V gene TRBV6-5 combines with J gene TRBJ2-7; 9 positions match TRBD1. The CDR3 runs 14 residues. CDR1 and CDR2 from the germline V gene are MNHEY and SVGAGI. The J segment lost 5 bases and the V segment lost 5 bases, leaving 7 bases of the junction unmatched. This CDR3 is CASSKPGQGNEQYF. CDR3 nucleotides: TGTGCCAGCAGTAAGCCGGGACAGGGCAACGAGCAGTACTTC.

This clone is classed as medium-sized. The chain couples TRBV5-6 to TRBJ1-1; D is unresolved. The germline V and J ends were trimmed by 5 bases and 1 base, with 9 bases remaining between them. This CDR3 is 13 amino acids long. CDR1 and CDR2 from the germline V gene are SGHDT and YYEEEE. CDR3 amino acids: CASRRGWNTEAFF. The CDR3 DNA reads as TGTGCCAGCAGGCGAGGGTGGAACACTGAAGCTTTCTTT.

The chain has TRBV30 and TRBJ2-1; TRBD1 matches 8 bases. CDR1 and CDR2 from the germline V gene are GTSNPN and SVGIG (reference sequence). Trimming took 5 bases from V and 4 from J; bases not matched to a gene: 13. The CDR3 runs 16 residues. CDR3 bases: TGTGCCTGGGGGGACCCAACAGGGGGAAGTTACAATGAGCAGTTCTTC. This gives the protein CAWGDPTGGSYNEQFF.